This T cell receptor beta chain was identified in a study of T cell repertoires in cytomegalovirus infection. Whole-study context: Signatures in public TCR beta sequences pointed to both CMV infection and matching HLA type. Regarding the study as a whole: HLA-C-restricted CMV clonotypes gave the most frequent clonotype in two of eight donors.

Each CDR3 protein gets one entry after TCRdb re-called the reads with MiXCR. The repertoire holds 200,000 or so distinct CDR3 sequences, with about 38% as singletons. Germline V gives CDR1 SGHVT, CDR2 SQSDAQ. The length of the CDR3 is 16 residues. Trimming took off 0 bases at V and 4 bases at J, with 15 bases between the two ends. A note on this clonotype: Its antigen is undetermined.

The rearrangement joins TRBV7-4 to TRBJ1-1, with a possible D match to TRBD1 (5 bases). This sample comprised CD8+ T cells from cultured PBMCs, obtained from culture after CMV antigen stimulation. The clonotype originates from a human donor in good health (CMV status not recorded). Some clones in this sample may be carry-over from other donors' samples. CDR3 region: CASSLARGGLGTEAFF. The CDR3 DNA reads as TGTGCCAGCAGCTTAGCGCGCGGGGGTCTAGGCACTGAAGCTTTCTTT.